This TCR beta chain was sequenced in a study of T cells in Graves' hyperthyroidism and ophthalmopathy. TCR beta CDR3 region amplification was performed from RNA transcripts. During a first-round RT-PCR of the TCR CDR3, the HTBI primer set was used. TCRdb ran MiXCR on the multiplex PCR reads and lists one entry per CDR3 protein. The table includes approximately 430,000 distinct CDR3 sequences, around 16% detected once. This clonotype was counted at least ten times. The sample comprised blood. The TCR comes from a woman between 18 and 29 years old with Graves' hyperthyroidism.

CDR3 nucleotide sequence: TGTGCCATCAGCCCACCCCTTTGGGGGATCTCCTACGAGCAGTACTTC. Translating it yields CAISPPLWGISYEQYF. The V gene is TRBV10-3, the J gene TRBJ2-7; TRBD1 or TRBD2 may be the D gene (5 bases each). CDR3 length: 16 residues. CDR1 is ENHRY and CDR2 is SYGVKD in the germline V gene. Trimming pared 6 bases from V and 0 bases from J, leaving 18 bases between.